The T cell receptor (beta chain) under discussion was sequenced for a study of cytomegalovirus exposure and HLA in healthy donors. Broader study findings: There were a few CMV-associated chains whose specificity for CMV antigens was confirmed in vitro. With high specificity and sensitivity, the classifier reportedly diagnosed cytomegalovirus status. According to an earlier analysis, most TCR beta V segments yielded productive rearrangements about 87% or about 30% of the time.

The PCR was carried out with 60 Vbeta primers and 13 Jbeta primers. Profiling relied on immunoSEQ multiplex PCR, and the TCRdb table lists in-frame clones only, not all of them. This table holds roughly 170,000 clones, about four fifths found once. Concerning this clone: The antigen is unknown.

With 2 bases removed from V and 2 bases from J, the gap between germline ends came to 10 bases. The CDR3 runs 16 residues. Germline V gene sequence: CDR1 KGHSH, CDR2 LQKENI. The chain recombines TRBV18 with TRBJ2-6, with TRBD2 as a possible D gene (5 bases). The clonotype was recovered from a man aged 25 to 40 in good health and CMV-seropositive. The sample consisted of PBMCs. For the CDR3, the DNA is TGTGCCAGCTCACCAAGAGGGAAACCTGGGGCCAACGTCCTGACTTTC. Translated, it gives CASSPRGKPGANVLTF. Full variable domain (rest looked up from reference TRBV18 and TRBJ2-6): NAGVMQNPRHLVRRRGQEARLRCSPMKGHSHVYWYRQLPEEGLKFMVYLQKENIIDESGMPKERFSAEFPKEGPSILRIQQVVRGDSAAYFCASSPRGKPGANVLTFGAGSRLTVL.